The 5 T cell receptor beta chains given below trace back to one sample, sequenced in a study of Ad26.COV2.S vaccination and SARS-CoV-2 variants. Assay: immunoSEQ multiplex PCR; the TCRdb copy retains only in-frame clones and omits some. This table has over 350,000 clones, roughly nine tenths appearing once. Regarding treatment: roughly 19 received Ad26.COV2.S at low or high dose, single or two shots; about 5 received placebo; per-sample allocation not given. Repertoires come from day 63 after the first vaccine or placebo injection. The sample consisted of peripheral blood, taken in a trial of Ad26.COV2.S vaccine versus placebo. Receptors originate from a person between 18 and 60 years old who received the Ad26.COV2.S COVID-19 vaccine or a placebo.

The chain carries TRBV30 and TRBJ1-4, with unresolved D. The CDR3 has 13 residues. Trimming shortened V by 8 bases and J by 5 bases, and 15 bases separated the two germline ends. Germline V gene lookup returns CDR1 GTSNPN and CDR2 SVGIG (reference sequence). As DNA, the CDR3 is TGTGCCCGACCCGTTACCAACAATGAAAAACTGTTTTTT. Its protein product is CARPVTNNEKLFF.

The chain has TRBV5-1 and TRBJ1-6, with D unclear. Germline values: CDR1 SGHRS, CDR2 YFSETQ. Trimming stripped 1 base from V and 6 bases from J, with 11 bases between. The CDR3 contains 15 residues. The CDR3 spells CASSLLAPANSPLHF. The CDR3 region has the DNA TGCGCCAGCAGCTTGTTGGCGCCCGCTAATTCACCCCTCCACTTT.

The V and J genes are TRBV21-1 and TRBJ1-2. TRBV21-1 is a listed pseudogene. This CDR3 comprises 14 residues. CDR3 bases: TGTGCCAGCCCCCCGGGGCCCCACAGCTATGGCTACACCTTC. Residues: CASPPGPHSYGYTF.

The chain joins TRBV19 to TRBJ2-4, with D possibly being TRBD2 (5 bases). The CDR3 extends over 14 amino acids. V lost 10 bases and J lost 8, with 21 bases in between. Per germline, CDR1 LNHDA and CDR2 SQIVND (reference sequence). The CDR3 nucleotides are TGTGCCACGTCCCGGCTAGCCGCTTCCGACATTCAGTACTTC. Encoded protein: CATSRLAASDIQYF.

The rearrangement joins TRBV5-4 to TRBJ2-7; D gene ambiguous. Trimming shortened V by 2 bases and J by 1 base, and 7 bases separated the two germline ends. CDR3 size: 13 residues. In germline, CDR1 is SGHNT, CDR2 YYREEE (reference sequence). The CDR3 coding sequence is TGTGCCAGCAGCTTTGGGGAATCCTACGAGCAGTACTTC. Residues: CASSFGESYEQYF.